The rows below give T cell receptor beta chains drawn from one sample of a study of cytomegalovirus exposure and HLA in healthy donors. Generated by immunoSEQ multiplex PCR, the TCRdb table keeps only in-frame clones and is missing some. The sample gives some 130,000 clones, approximately 80% of which show up once; around 3% is in the top ten. Source material: PBMCs. The receptors originated from a boy between 2 and 10 years old in good health and CMV-seronegative. The CDR3 runs from the conserved cysteine through the conserved F or W. A D gene is named only where the DNA matches it firmly. A clone size is listed for some rows: how often the clone was seen (once, few, many), or a class if it is expanded.

TRBV5-1,-,-,TRBJ2-7,CASSLRQSYEQYF,TGCGCCAGCAGCTTGAGACAGTCCTACGAGCAGTACTTC
TRBV27,-,-,TRBJ1-3,CANARSCTIYF,TGTGCCAACGCAAGGAGCTGCACCATATATTTT
TRBV11-2,-,TRBD2,TRBJ2-3,CASSGGLALTDTQYF,TGTGCCAGCAGCGGCGGACTAGCCCTCACAGATACGCAGTATTTT
TRBV15,-,TRBD2,TRBJ2-7,CATSKRPQVGGVEQYF,TGTGCCACCAGCAAACGTCCTCAGGTGGGAGGGGTAGAGCAGTACTTC
TRBV7-2,-,-,TRBJ1-2,CASSSSANYGYTF,TGTGCCAGCAGCTCCTCAGCTAACTATGGCTACACCTTC
TRBV9,-,TRBD1,TRBJ1-3,CASSVTGGGNTIYF,TGTGCCAGCAGCGTGACAGGGGGAGGAAACACCATATATTTT
TRBV7-9,-,-,TRBJ1-2,CASSETGTRDYGYTF,TGTGCCAGCAGCGAGACCGGGACAAGAGACTATGGCTACACCTTC
TRBV2,few,TRBD2,TRBJ2-1,CASSEEAGEVSYEQFF,TGTGCCAGCAGTGAAGAGGCGGGAGAAGTTTCGTATGAGCAGTTCTTC
TRBV5-1,-,TRBD1,TRBJ1-1,CASSLAGQGAEAFF,TGCGCCAGCAGCTTGGCGGGACAGGGGGCGGAAGCTTTCTTT
TRBV19,-,TRBD2,TRBJ2-1,CASSSLTSGRTRSYNEQFF,TGTGCCAGTAGTTCTCTGACTAGCGGGAGGACCCGCTCCTACAATGAGCAGTTCTTC
TRBV2,-,TRBD2,TRBJ2-1,CASSVLAVFF,TGTGCCAGCAGTGTACTAGCGGTGTTCTTC
TRBV5-6,once,-,TRBJ2-3,CASSLTGFLFRGQYF,TGTGCCAGCAGTTTGACGGGATTTCTCTTCAGAGGGCAGTATTTT
TRBV7-8,-,TRBD1,TRBJ1-1,CASSLLGRGDTEAFF,TGTGCCAGCAGCTTATTAGGCAGGGGGGACACTGAAGCTTTCTTT
TRBV13,-,-,TRBJ2-2,CASSSRTGELFF,TGTGCCAGCAGCTCACGGACCGGGGAGCTGTTTTTT
TRBV7-2,few,TRBD1,TRBJ1-4,CASSLQGAGNEKLFF,TGTGCCAGCAGCTTACAGGGGGCGGGTAATGAAAAACTGTTTTTT
TRBV6-4,few,TRBD2,TRBJ2-1,CASSERERNEQFF,TGTGCCAGCAGCGAGCGGGAGCGCAATGAGCAGTTCTTC
TRBV2,-,-,TRBJ2-1,CASRDFDEQFF,TGTGCCAGCAGAGACTTTGATGAGCAGTTCTTC
TRBV7-9,-,TRBD1,TRBJ2-3,CASSKDRAPFSYTQYF,TGTGCCAGCAGCAAGGACAGGGCGCCGTTCTCCTATACGCAGTATTTT
TRBV11-2,-,-,TRBJ2-1,CASSPDSFNEQFF,TGTGCCAGCAGCCCGGACAGTTTCAATGAGCAGTTCTTC
TRBV7-3,-,TRBD2,TRBJ2-1,CASSFGLAGGPPYNEQFF,TGTGCCAGCAGCTTCGGACTAGCGGGGGGGCCCCCCTACAATGAGCAGTTCTTC
TRBV7-9,-,-,TRBJ2-1,CASAYDPGVNEQFF,TGTGCCAGCGCTTATGACCCGGGGGTAAATGAGCAGTTCTTC
TRBV7-8,once,-,TRBJ1-1,CASSLAEGNTEAFF,TGTGCCAGCAGCTTAGCGGAGGGGAACACTGAAGCTTTCTTT
TRBV10-3,-,TRBD1,TRBJ1-2,CAISGGSTGDGYTF,TGTGCCATCAGTGGGGGGTCGACAGGGGATGGCTACACCTTC
TRBV7-8,-,-,TRBJ1-1,CASSLFEGAGTEAFF,TGTGCCAGCAGCTTATTCGAGGGCGCTGGCACTGAAGCTTTCTTT
TRBV19,-,TRBD1,TRBJ2-7,CATRDREIYEQYF,TGTGCCACCCGGGACAGGGAAATCTACGAGCAGTACTTC
TRBV6-4,-,TRBD1,TRBJ2-1,CASSALSGQGFDEQFF,TGTGCCAGCAGTGCCCTTTCGGGACAGGGGTTCGATGAGCAGTTCTTC
TRBV6-5,-,TRBD1,TRBJ1-1,CASSLQGFHTEAFF,TGTGCCAGCAGTCTACAGGGGTTTCACACTGAAGCTTTCTTT
TRBV2,once,-,TRBJ1-1,CASRRGRGRGEAFF,TGTGCCAGCAGAAGGGGCAGGGGAAGAGGTGAAGCTTTCTTT
TRBV4-2,-,TRBD2,TRBJ2-2,CASSPGRLAGLGTGELFF,TGTGCCAGCAGCCCTGGTAGACTAGCGGGGCTGGGAACCGGGGAGCTGTTTTTT
TRBV5-1,-,TRBD1,TRBJ2-1,CASSPSGTVYNEQFF,TGCGCCAGCAGCCCCTCCGGGACAGTATACAATGAGCAGTTCTTC
TRBV4-3,once,-,TRBJ1-6,CASSQEVAGENSPLHF,TGCGCCAGCAGCCAAGAGGTCGCAGGGGAGAATTCACCCCTCCACTTT
TRBV9,-,TRBD2,TRBJ2-1,CASSVGTSVLDEQFF,TGTGCCAGCAGCGTCGGGACTAGTGTATTAGATGAGCAGTTCTTC
TRBV5-8,-,TRBD1,TRBJ1-4,CASSFRTGGKLFF,TGTGCCAGCAGCTTCCGGACAGGGGGAAAACTGTTTTTT
TRBV30,-,-,TRBJ2-1,CAWSQVSKYNEQFF,TGTGCCTGGAGTCAAGTTAGCAAGTACAATGAGCAGTTCTTC
TRBV6-4,few,TRBD2,TRBJ2-3,CASSTGTSGTDTQYF,TGTGCCAGCAGTACCGGGACTAGCGGGACGGATACGCAGTATTTT
TRBV6-4,few,TRBD1,TRBJ1-1,CASSTGQENTEAFF,TGTGCCAGCAGTACGGGACAGGAGAACACTGAAGCTTTCTTT
TRBV6-5,-,-,TRBJ2-2,CASSYWRETTGELFF,TGTGCCAGCAGTTACTGGAGGGAAACTACCGGGGAGCTGTTTTTT
TRBV6-5,-,-,TRBJ1-2,CASSEVRGRGYTF,TGTGCCAGCAGTGAAGTACGAGGTCGTGGCTACACCTTC
TRBV18,-,-,TRBJ2-2,CASSPLEIRYTGELFF,TGTGCCAGCTCACCACTTGAAATCAGATACACCGGGGAGCTGTTTTTT
TRBV14,few,-,TRBJ2-7,CASSPLGAGPYEQYF,TGTGCCAGCAGCCCCCTGGGGGCCGGTCCCTACGAGCAGTACTTC
TRBV18,-,-,TRBJ1-1,CASSPREGLTEAFF,TGTGCCAGCTCACCCCGGGAGGGTCTGACTGAAGCTTTCTTT
TRBV5-6,-,-,TRBJ2-1,CASSFGSRGGQFF,TGTGCCAGCAGCTTCGGTAGTAGGGGAGGGCAGTTCTTC
TRBV6-1,-,-,TRBJ1-2,CASKAQGRELYGYTF,TGTGCCAGCAAGGCCCAGGGGAGAGAGCTGTATGGCTACACCTTC
TRBV29-1,once,TRBD1,TRBJ1-1,CSVTTGRQNTEAFF,TGCAGCGTCACGACAGGGCGGCAGAACACTGAAGCTTTCTTT
TRBV5-6,-,-,TRBJ2-4,CASSSGPRGNIQYF,TGTGCCAGCAGCTCCGGTCCCAGAGGAAACATTCAGTACTTC
TRBV5-1,once,-,TRBJ1-2,CASSLGTEGYTF,TGCGCCAGCAGCTTGGGGACAGAAGGCTACACCTTC
TRBV30,-,-,TRBJ1-1,CAWSLTHTTETFF,TGTGCCTGGAGCCTGACACATACCACTGAAACTTTCTTT
TRBV6-1,once,-,TRBJ2-5,CASSTGDFRIETQYF,TGTGCCAGCAGTACCGGGGACTTTCGGATCGAGACCCAGTACTTC
TRBV6-8,-,TRBD2,TRBJ2-5,CASSSSGQETQYF,TGTGCCAGCAGTTCTAGCGGGCAAGAGACCCAGTACTTC
TRBV5-1,-,-,TRBJ1-6,CASSLVHHNRAYNSPLHF,TGCGCCAGCAGCTTGGTCCATCATAACAGGGCCTATAATTCACCCCTCCACTTT
TRBV5-1,once,-,TRBJ2-1,CASSLEGGRSEQFF,TGCGCCAGCAGCTTGGAGGGTGGGAGGAGTGAGCAGTTCTTC
TRBV9,-,-,TRBJ2-5,CASSVDGGETQYF,TGTGCCAGCAGCGTAGACGGGGGAGAGACCCAGTACTTC
TRBV6-5,-,TRBD1,TRBJ1-1,CASSIQGAKTEAFF,TGTGCCAGCAGTATACAGGGGGCGAAAACTGAAGCTTTCTTT